Shown below are 21 T cell receptor beta chains from a single sample sequenced in a study of blood T cell repertoires in COVID-19. Here immunoSEQ multiplex PCR was the method, and the copy in TCRdb shows in-frame clones only, minus some. The table lists tens of thousands of clones, around 74% of them singletons. Sequenced material: peripheral blood. The origin of the receptors is a man between 65 and 80 years old with acute or convalescent COVID-19.

The rearrangement joins TRBV7-9 to TRBJ2-7; D might be TRBD1 (5 bases). Germline V gene sequence: CDR1 SEHNR, CDR2 FQNEAQ (reference sequence). V was pared by 4 bases and J by 6 bases, with 10 bases between. The CDR3 contains 12 residues. The CDR3 loop reads CASSSQGPEQYF. CDR3 nucleotide sequence: TGTGCCAGCAGCTCCCAGGGCCCCGAGCAGTACTTC.

The chain combines TRBV28 with TRBJ2-1, with 9 bases identical to TRBD2. Germline lookup yields CDR1 MDHEN and CDR2 SYDVKM. The CDR3 covers 16 residues. Trimming removed 5 bases from V and 4 bases from J; junction bases left unmatched: 9. CDR3 nucleotides: TGTGCCAGCAGTCTCCGTTGGCTAGCGGGGTACAATGAGCAGTTCTTC. It translates to CASSLRWLAGYNEQFF.

The rearrangement joins TRBV7-2 to TRBJ1-1; D ambiguous. Germline V lookup: CDR1 SGHTA, CDR2 FQGNSA. This CDR3 spans 12 amino acids. Trimming took off 5 bases at V and 4 bases at J, with 8 bases between the two ends. Written as DNA, the CDR3 is TGTGCCAGCAGCCCCCCGGGCACTGAAGCTTTCTTT. Translation: CASSPPGTEAFF.

The chain is built from TRBV9 and TRBJ2-1, with D unresolved. The CDR3 extends over 14 amino acids. Trimming pared 0 bases from V and 3 bases from J, leaving 7 bases between. Germline V CDR1 and CDR2: SGDLS, YYNGEE. Here the CDR3 reads CASSVGLVYNEQFF. In DNA form, the CDR3 reads TGTGCCAGCAGCGTAGGCCTAGTCTACAATGAGCAGTTCTTC.

This clone was found once. The chain uses TRBV7-6 and TRBJ1-6; a possible D gene is TRBD1 (5 bases). Germline values: CDR1 SGHVS, CDR2 FNYEAQ. The V and J ends lost 5 bases and 15 bases respectively, with 23 bases between them. CDR3 size: 15 residues. The CDR3 is CASSAHDSPGVVLHF. The CDR3 nucleotides are TGTGCCAGCAGCGCACACGACAGCCCCGGAGTTGTCCTCCACTTT.

J is TRBJ1-5 and V is TRBV7-8; 9 positions agree with TRBD1. CDR1 and CDR2 from the germline V gene are SGHVS and FQNEAQ. V lost 5 bases and J lost 5; bases outside the gene matches: 7. The CDR3 runs to 15 residues. The CDR3 region is CASSPGTGWDQPQHF. The CDR3 DNA reads TGTGCCAGCAGCCCGGGGACAGGGTGGGATCAGCCCCAGCATTTT.

The V and J genes are TRBV28 and TRBJ1-5, with a tentative D call TRBD1 (5 bases). CDR1 MDHEN and CDR2 SYDVKM come from the germline V gene. The V and J ends lost 0 bases and 5 bases respectively, with 20 bases between them. The CDR3 runs 18 residues. DNA for the CDR3: TGTGCCAGCAGTTTATGGGTACAGGAGGGGCCCGGTGATCAGCCCCAGCATTTT. Translating it yields CASSLWVQEGPGDQPQHF.

The chain uses TRBV7-6 and TRBJ2-7; D not certain. This CDR3 contains 14 residues. The germline CDR1 and CDR2 sequences are SGHVS and FNYEAQ. The germline V and J ends were trimmed by 4 bases and 0 bases, with 10 bases remaining between them. The CDR3 sequence: CASSSLTSSYEQYF. DNA of the CDR3: TGTGCCAGCAGCTCCCTTACGAGCTCCTACGAGCAGTACTTC.

CDR3 coding DNA: TGTGCCAGCAGCCCTGGACAGCCCTACGAGCAGTACTTC. Encoded protein: CASSPGQPYEQYF. The rearrangement joins TRBV28 to TRBJ2-7; D is possibly TRBD1 (6 bases). Germline V CDR1 and CDR2: MDHEN, SYDVKM. The CDR3 is 13 residues long. The V end lost 6 bases, the J end lost 2 bases, and 11 bases lay between the germline ends. Combining the CDR3 with reference TRBV28 and TRBJ2-7 gives the whole variable domain DVKVTQSSRYLVKRTGEKVFLECVQDMDHENMFWYRQDPGLGLRLIYFSYDVKMKEKGDIPEGYSVSREKKERFSLILESASTNQTSMYLCASSPGQPYEQYFGPGTRLTVT.

The V call is TRBV19, the J call TRBJ1-2; a possible D gene is TRBD1 (6 bases). The CDR3 consists of 16 residues. The V end lost 0 bases, the J end lost 4 bases, and 15 bases lay between the germline ends. Germline values: CDR1 LNHDA, CDR2 SQIVND (reference sequence). CDR3 in amino acids: CASSIETGTVGYGYTF. The CDR3 region has the DNA TGTGCCAGTAGTATAGAGACAGGCACGGTCGGCTATGGCTACACCTTC. The complete variable domain, with remaining parts taken from reference TRBV19 and TRBJ1-2, reads DGGITQSPKYLFRKEGQNVTLSCEQNLNHDAMYWYRQDPGQGLRLIYYSQIVNDFQKGDIAEGYSVSREKKESFPLTVTSAQKNPTAFYLCASSIETGTVGYGYTFGSGTRLTVV.

The count of this clone is one. The chain links TRBV7-2 to TRBJ2-3; D not resolved. This CDR3 has 12 amino acids. The V and J ends lost 4 bases and 2 bases respectively, with 4 bases between them. Germline loops: CDR1 SGHTA, CDR2 FQGNSA. DNA for the CDR3: TGTGCCAGCAGCTCCTTCACAGATACGCAGTATTTT. It is translated as CASSSFTDTQYF.

This clone turned up a few times. This chain connects TRBV20-1 to TRBJ2-7; no definite D call. The V end lost 2 bases, the J end lost 3 bases, and 2 bases lay between the germline ends. Germline V CDR1 and CDR2: DFQATT, SNEGSKA (reference sequence). CDR3 length: 10 residues. CDR3 in DNA: TGCAGTGCTAGACTCTACGAGCAGTACTTC. Its protein product is CSARLYEQYF.

The chain links TRBV27 to TRBJ1-1, with 7 bases lining up with TRBD1. The CDR3 totals 14 residues. Trimming took 5 bases from V and 7 from J; bases not matched to a gene: 10. Germline loops: CDR1 MNHEY, CDR2 SMNVEV (reference sequence). Written as DNA, the CDR3 is TGTGCCAGCAGTGTACAGGGGCCGGTGATTGAAGCTTTCTTT. Protein product: CASSVQGPVIEAFF.

The J gene is TRBJ1-1, the V gene TRBV27, with D tentatively TRBD1 (6 bases). The germline V and J ends were trimmed by 5 bases and 4 bases, with 14 bases remaining between them. CDR3 size: 14 residues. CDR1 and CDR2 (germline): MNHEY, SMNVEV (reference sequence). The CDR3 sequence: CASSLIGGPTEAFF. The CDR3 coding sequence is TGTGCCAGCAGTCTAATCGGGGGGCCCACTGAAGCTTTCTTT.

The table lists this clone with a few counts. V gene TRBV27 combines with J gene TRBJ1-1; 7 bases map to TRBD1. The V segment lost 7 bases and the J segment 6 bases; nucleotides outside the gene matches: 8. This CDR3 has 13 residues. CDR1 is MNHEY and CDR2 is SMNVEV in the germline V gene (reference sequence). CDR3 sequence: CASIETGKAEAFF. The CDR3 DNA reads TGTGCCAGCATAGAGACAGGGAAAGCTGAAGCTTTCTTT.

CDR3: CASMPSGNSYNEQFF. The CDR3 DNA follows: TGTGCCAGTATGCCTAGCGGGAACTCCTACAATGAGCAGTTCTTC. This rearrangement joins TRBV27 to TRBJ2-1; 9 bases align to TRBD2. Germline CDR1 and CDR2: MNHEY and SMNVEV (reference sequence). V shed 9 bases and J 0 bases; nucleotides not matched to a gene: 6. The CDR3 loop spans 15 amino acids.

This clone has just a few counts. The chain has TRBV27 and TRBJ1-2; 10 bases line up with TRBD1. CDR3 length: 14 amino acids. Trimming cost V 0 bases and J 7 bases; bases outside gene matches: 2. Germline values: CDR1 MNHEY, CDR2 SMNVEV (reference sequence). The CDR3 coding sequence is TGTGCCAGCAGTTTATCCTGGGACAGGGGTGGCTACACCTTC. Translation gives CASSLSWDRGGYTF.

This clone was counted only a few times. The V and J genes are TRBV18 and TRBJ2-4; D not resolved. Germline V gene sequence: CDR1 KGHSH, CDR2 LQKENI. V was cut by 3 bases and J by 1 base, with 7 bases left in between. This CDR3 spans 14 amino acids. The CDR3 bases are TGTGCCAGCTCACCGGTTCAGGCCAAAAACATTCAGTACTTC. It translates to CASSPVQAKNIQYF.

The rearrangement links TRBV28 to TRBJ2-7; TRBD1 matches 9 bases. The CDR3 spans 15 residues. Germline values: CDR1 MDHEN, CDR2 SYDVKM. Losses at the gene ends were 5 bases for V and 8 bases for J; bases not matched to a gene: 13. DNA of the CDR3: TGTGCCAGCAGTCCCACAGGGGGCCAAGTTATCAAGCAGTACTTC. Amino acid sequence: CASSPTGGQVIKQYF.

V usage is TRBV3-1 (or the pseudogene TRBV3-2) and J usage is TRBJ1-3; D ambiguous. The CDR3 sequence is 16 residues long. V dropped 1 base and J dropped 0 bases, with 10 bases sitting between them. Germline CDR1 is LGHDT and CDR2 is YNNKEL (reference sequence). As DNA, the CDR3 is TGTGCCAGCAGCCAAGGCAGAAGGAGCTCTGGAAACACCATATATTTT. Its protein product is CASSQGRRSSGNTIYF.

The V call is TRBV7-2, the J call TRBJ2-7; 8 positions agree with TRBD2. The CDR3 sequence is 14 residues long. Germline V CDR1 and CDR2: SGHTA, FQGNSA. J lost 2 bases, V lost 5 bases, and 5 bases had no gene match. CDR3 sequence reads: CASSPGLGPYEQYF. The CDR3 coding sequence is TGTGCCAGCAGCCCGGGACTAGGGCCCTACGAGCAGTACTTC.